Listed here are 11 T cell receptor beta chains from one sample, sequenced in a study of shared clonotypes between healthy human individuals. CD45RO-negative, CCR7-selected cells formed the naive CD8 fraction, which excluded terminally differentiated effector memory CD45RA+ cells. Profiled with immunoSEQ multiplex PCR; TCRdb holds only in-frame clones, not every one. The table includes some 2.1 million clones, about 95% detected once. The sequencing sample was made of naive CD8+ T cells sorted from blood. Receptors were obtained from a man aged 18 to 29 in good health.

The chain employs TRBV27 and TRBJ2-7; unclear D gene. The V gene lost 2 bases and the J gene lost 4 bases, with 15 bases spanning the gap. This CDR3 is 15 amino acids long. Germline V gives CDR1 MNHEY, CDR2 SMNVEV (reference sequence). The CDR3: CASSLVPLNMYEQYF. The CDR3 DNA sequence: TGTGCCAGCAGTTTAGTCCCTCTCAATATGTACGAGCAGTACTTC.

V is TRBV4-1 and J is TRBJ2-1, with TRBD2 identical over 7 bases. J was trimmed by 5 bases and V by 3 bases; bases with no gene match: 7. The germline V gene encodes CDR1 MGHRA and CDR2 YSYEKL. The CDR3 has 15 residues. This chain's CDR3 is CASSHFRLADNEQFF. CDR3 in DNA: TGCGCCAGCAGCCATTTCCGACTAGCCGACAATGAGCAGTTCTTC.

Of note for this clone: The sample carries other DNA sequences with the same CDR3. CDR3 sequence reads: CASSFGLNTGELFF. In nucleotides, the CDR3 is TGTGCCAGCAGCTTCGGGCTGAACACCGGGGAGCTGTTTTTT. V and J are TRBV7-2 and TRBJ2-2; the D is unclear. This CDR3 is built from 14 residues. Trimming left V 3 bases short and J 1 base short, with 6 bases between. The germline V gene has CDR1 SGHTA and CDR2 FQGNSA.

The V gene is TRBV9, the J gene TRBJ2-3; D unclear. V was cut by 0 bases and J by 6 bases, with 11 bases left in between. Germline CDR1 is SGDLS and CDR2 is YYNGEE. This CDR3 is built from 14 residues. This CDR3 is CASSVGPLTDTQYF. Written as DNA, the CDR3 is TGTGCCAGCAGCGTAGGGCCCCTCACGGATACGCAGTATTTT.

The genes are TRBV7-9 and TRBJ1-2; no firm D call. Germline-derived CDR1 and CDR2 are SEHNR and FQNEAQ (reference sequence). CDR3 size: 14 residues. Trimming pared 3 bases from V and 8 bases from J, leaving 16 bases between. The CDR3 region has the DNA TGTGCCAGCAGCTTCCGCGACACCAGCTGGGGCTACACCTTC. Protein: CASSFRDTSWGYTF.

This clone has just a few counts. The chain is built from TRBV4-1 and TRBJ1-6; D may be TRBD1 (5 bases). This CDR3 has 15 amino acids. V gave up 4 bases and J gave up 8 bases, with 15 bases separating them. CDR1 and CDR2 from the germline V gene are MGHRA and YSYEKL. CDR3 sequence: CASSPRGGEYSPLHF. Written as DNA, the CDR3 is TGCGCCAGCAGCCCCCGGGGAGGGGAATATTCACCCCTCCACTTT.

CDR3 bases: TGCAGCGTTGGGCCCCCAGGCTACGAGCAGTACTTC. This encodes CSVGPPGYEQYF. This chain uses TRBV29-1 with TRBJ2-7, with D hard to call. This CDR3 has 12 amino acids. CDR1 is SQVTM, CDR2 ANQGSEA, per germline. V was shortened by 4 bases and J by 3 bases, with 10 bases between the two germline ends.

This clone was recorded once. V usage is TRBV9 and J usage is TRBJ2-3, with D unclear. This CDR3 comprises 15 residues. Trimming took 0 bases from V and 1 from J, leaving 9 bases between them. In germline, CDR1 is SGDLS, CDR2 YYNGEE. The CDR3 loop reads CASSVVELGTDTQYF. CDR3 nucleotide sequence: TGTGCCAGCAGCGTAGTAGAACTCGGCACAGATACGCAGTATTTT. Full variable domain (missing parts from reference TRBV9 and TRBJ2-3): DSGVTQTPKHLITATGQRVTLRCSPRSGDLSVYWYQQSLDQGLQFLIQYYNGEERAKGNILERFSAQQFPDLHSELNLSSLELGDSALYFCASSVVELGTDTQYFGPGTRLTVL.

The chain carries TRBV9 and TRBJ1-1; D gene uncertain. The CDR3 runs 15 residues. The ends were cut back, 0 bases at V and 0 bases at J, with 9 bases in the middle. CDR1 and CDR2 (germline): SGDLS, YYNGEE. CDR3 sequence: CASSVEDFLNTEAFF. CDR3 sequence (DNA): TGTGCCAGCAGCGTAGAAGATTTCCTGAACACTGAAGCTTTCTTT.

This clone was counted a single time. V is TRBV7-9 and J is TRBJ2-5, with unresolved D. The CDR3 is 12 residues long. Germline loops: CDR1 SEHNR, CDR2 FQNEAQ (reference sequence). V lost 0 bases to trimming and J lost 7 bases, with 6 bases between them. CDR3: CASSLAAGTQYF. The CDR3 nucleotides read TGTGCCAGCAGCTTAGCCGCCGGGACCCAGTACTTC.

A note on this clone: At the DNA level, this CDR3 is encoded by other sequences in the same sample as well. This chain links TRBV9 with TRBJ2-5; 11 nucleotides match TRBD2. V was clipped by 3 bases and J by 4 bases; unmatched bases: 2. The CDR3 spans 14 residues. CDR1 is SGDLS and CDR2 is YYNGEE in the germline V gene. As DNA, the CDR3 is TGTGCCAGCAGCGGAGGGACTAGCGGAGAGACCCAGTACTTC. Its protein is CASSGGTSGETQYF.